One sample yielded the 32 T cell receptor beta chains listed below, sequenced in a study of T-cell memory formation after mild COVID-19 (dated by TCRdb to the early 2020s). The library was built by means of 5' RACE. Sequencing used an Illumina NovaSeq 6000. TCRdb redid the processing of the public reads, applying fastp at Q25 and MiXCR, and retained in-frame beta chains. Each entry merges the rows of one CDR3 protein and shows their most common DNA and genes. This sample comprises under 250,000 distinct CDR3 sequences, over 9% of them detected only once. The ten largest make up roughly 4% of the sample. The material sequenced was PBMCs or a T cell subset sorted from them (not recorded which). Receptor source: a man aged 18 to 30 who had mild COVID-19 (a few samples of this study predate the infection). The sample titles of this study are shuffled in the database, so cell type and time point are left out; the donor was told from shared clones.

This clonotype was seen a few times. CDR3 DNA sequence: TGTGCCAGCAGCGTGCGGCAGGGGGATGAAAAACTGTTTTTT. Translation: CASSVRQGDEKLFF. This chain links TRBV9 with TRBJ1-4; 7 bases are shared with TRBD1. Trimming cost V 2 bases and J 6 bases; bases outside gene matches: 4. Per germline, CDR1 SGDLS and CDR2 YYNGEE. The CDR3 covers 14 residues.

There are many counts of this clonotype. V and J are TRBV7-9 and TRBJ2-3, with 13 bases lining up with TRBD2. The length of the CDR3 is 16 residues. Per germline, CDR1 SEHNR and CDR2 FQNEAQ (reference sequence). J lost 4 bases, V lost 5 bases, and 6 bases had no gene match. The DNA of the CDR3 is TGTGCCAGCAGCCCGTTGGGGACTAGCGGGGCAGATACGCAGTATTTT. Its protein is CASSPLGTSGADTQYF. The full variable domain, in which reference TRBV7-9 and TRBJ2-3 provide the parts outside the CDR3, is DTGVSQNPRHKITKRGQNVTFRCDPISEHNRLYWYRQTLGQGPEFLTYFQNEAQLEKSRLLSDRFSAERPKGSFSTLEIQRTEQGDSAMYLCASSPLGTSGADTQYFGPGTRLTVL.

In its sample, this clonotype was seen a few times. The CDR3 DNA reads TGTGCCAGCAGCTTAAAGTTCGGCTCTGGGGCCAACGTCCTGACTTTC. It is translated as CASSLKFGSGANVLTF. The V call is TRBV7-3, the J call TRBJ2-6, with D uncertain. The V and J ends lost 1 base and 0 bases respectively, with 7 bases between them. This CDR3 has 16 residues. Germline values: CDR1 SGHTA, CDR2 FQGTGA.

The V and J genes are TRBV10-3 and TRBJ2-7; possibly TRBD1 for D (5 bases). With 6 bases removed from V and 2 bases from J, the gap between germline ends came to 14 bases. This CDR3 is built from 14 residues. The germline gives CDR1 ENHRY, CDR2 SYGVKD. Here the CDR3 reads CAISPSDSAYEQYF. The CDR3 DNA reads as TGTGCCATCAGCCCTTCCGACAGTGCCTACGAGCAGTACTTC.

The chain combines TRBV11-2 with TRBJ1-4, with 9 bases identical to TRBD1. The ends lost 5 bases at V and 6 bases at J; junction bases unmatched: 7. Germline V gene sequence: CDR1 SGHAT, CDR2 FQNNGV. This CDR3 contains 15 residues. CDR3 in DNA: TGTGCCAGCAGCGATCCGGGACAGGGTTATGAAAAACTGTTTTTT. This codes for CASSDPGQGYEKLFF.

This clonotype appeared a few times. V is TRBV12-3 or TRBV12-4 and J is TRBJ1-1; 7 nucleotides align to TRBD1. The V and J ends lost 3 bases and 2 bases, in that order; junction bases with no gene match: 6. CDR3 length: 15 residues. In DNA form, the CDR3 reads TGTGCCAGCAGTTTGGGGACAGCCAAAAACACTGAAGCTTTCTTT. This sequence encodes CASSLGTAKNTEAFF.

This clonotype was seen more than once but under ten times. The chain recombines TRBV24-1 with TRBJ2-3; the D is unclear. With 5 bases removed from V and 5 bases from J, the gap between germline ends came to 10 bases. Per germline, CDR1 KGHDR and CDR2 SFDVKD. CDR3 length equals 13 residues. CDR3 in DNA: TGTGCCACCAGTGGGAAGGGCAGAGATACGCAGTATTTT. Amino acids: CATSGKGRDTQYF.

This clonotype was counted only a few times. The chain uses TRBV9 and TRBJ1-6; unclear D gene. V lost 0 bases and J lost 2, with 6 bases in between. Germline-derived CDR1 and CDR2 are SGDLS and YYNGEE. CDR3 length equals 15 residues. The CDR3 coding sequence is TGTGCCAGCAGCGTAGGGAAGGCCTATAATTCACCCCTCCACTTT. Translating gives CASSVGKAYNSPLHF.

This clonotype has a count of ten or more. The rearrangement joins TRBV5-1 to TRBJ2-7; no definite D call. The CDR3 covers 14 residues. Germline V gene sequence: CDR1 SGHRS, CDR2 YFSETQ. Trimming stripped 0 bases from V and 3 bases from J, with 10 bases between. Here the CDR3 DNA reads TGCGCCAGCAGCTTGGTGGACGGATACTACGAGCAGTACTTC. Amino acid sequence: CASSLVDGYYEQYF.

This clonotype has ten or more counts. This chain joins TRBV19 and TRBJ1-6, with D hard to call. This CDR3 is built from 13 residues. Germline-derived CDR1 and CDR2 are LNHDA and SQIVND (reference sequence). Trimming left V 7 bases short and J 2 bases short, with 6 bases between. CDR3: CASNRAYNSPLHF. The CDR3 bases are TGTGCCAGTAACCGAGCCTATAATTCACCCCTCCACTTT.

This clonotype was recorded a few times. V gene TRBV20-1 combines with J gene TRBJ2-5; D is undetermined. The V and J ends lost 4 bases and 1 base respectively, with 10 bases between them. The germline V gene has CDR1 DFQATT and CDR2 SNEGSKA (reference sequence). The CDR3 is 13 residues long. In DNA, the CDR3 is TGCAGTGCTACCAGACGGAGCCAAGAGACCCAGTACTTC. Translating gives CSATRRSQETQYF.

The chain's CDR3 is CASSQGLPHYTDTQYF. The DNA of the CDR3 is TGCGCCAGCAGCCAAGGGCTACCCCACTACACAGATACGCAGTATTTT. The V call is TRBV4-1, the J call TRBJ2-3; no clear D. This CDR3 spans 16 amino acids. Germline V gene data show CDR1 as MGHRA and CDR2 as YSYEKL. V gave up 1 base and J gave up 2 bases, with 13 bases separating them.

This clonotype was picked up a small number of times. The J gene is TRBJ1-1, the V gene TRBV10-3; D unclear. The CDR3 has 19 amino acids. Germline CDR1 ENHRY, CDR2 SYGVKD. Deletions cut 6 bases from V and 0 bases from J, with 26 bases between. CDR3 residues: CAISPKSTSRIFMNTEAFF. For the CDR3, the DNA is TGTGCCATCAGCCCTAAATCTACGAGCCGAATCTTCATGAACACTGAAGCTTTCTTT.

This clonotype has only a few counts. This CDR3 is CASSLVAGSGANVLTF. The CDR3, as DNA: TGCGCCAGCAGCTTGGTGGCAGGCTCTGGGGCCAACGTCCTGACTTTC. The V gene is TRBV5-1, the J gene TRBJ2-6; D ambiguous. V dropped 0 bases and J dropped 0 bases, with 7 bases sitting between them. This CDR3 has 16 amino acids. Germline CDR1 is SGHRS and CDR2 is YFSETQ. Full variable domain (missing parts from reference TRBV5-1 and TRBJ2-6): KAGVTQTPRYLIKTRGQQVTLSCSPISGHRSVSWYQQTPGQGLQFLFEYFSETQRNKGNFPGRFSGRQFSNSRSEMNVSTLELGDSALYLCASSLVAGSGANVLTFGAGSRLTVL.

V gene TRBV28 combines with J gene TRBJ1-2; D unclear. CDR3 length: 10 residues. The germline V gene encodes CDR1 MDHEN and CDR2 SYDVKM. The ends were cut back, 4 bases at V and 8 bases at J, with 5 bases in the middle. The CDR3 loop is CASSSRGYTF. In DNA, the CDR3 is TGTGCCAGCAGTTCCCGAGGCTACACCTTC.

This clonotype was detected many times. The CDR3 nucleotides read TGTGCCAGCAGACGGGGCTTTGGGAATTCACCCCTCCACTTT. Translating it yields CASRRGFGNSPLHF. The chain combines TRBV2 with TRBJ1-6; tentative D call: TRBD1 (5 bases). Per the germline V gene, CDR1 is SNHLY and CDR2 is FYNNEI. The CDR3 consists of 14 residues. Trimming took off 6 bases at V and 7 bases at J, with 13 bases between the two ends.

This clonotype was found many times. The J gene is TRBJ1-4, the V gene TRBV5-1; the match to TRBD1 covers 7 bases. The CDR3 consists of 14 residues. Trimming cost V 0 bases and J 8 bases; bases outside gene matches: 4. The germline gives CDR1 SGHRS, CDR2 YFSETQ. CDR3 amino acids: CASSLGQGLEKLFF. The CDR3 region has the DNA TGCGCCAGCAGCTTGGGACAGGGATTAGAAAAACTGTTTTTT.

This chain uses TRBV20-1 with TRBJ2-7, with 7 nucleotides matching TRBD1. The CDR3 consists of 13 residues. Germline V gene lookup returns CDR1 DFQATT and CDR2 SNEGSKA (reference sequence). The V and J ends lost 3 bases and 1 base, in that order; junction bases with no gene match: 3. The CDR3 is CSARDRRSYEQYV. The CDR3 nucleotides read TGCAGTGCTAGGGACAGGCGGTCCTACGAGCAGTACGTC.

This clonotype appeared many times. This chain uses TRBV5-1 with TRBJ2-5; D may match TRBD1 or TRBD2 (5 bases each). V was cut by 0 bases and J by 5 bases, with 11 bases left in between. CDR1 is SGHRS, CDR2 YFSETQ, per germline. This CDR3 contains 14 residues. The CDR3 region is CASSLAVREETQYF. The CDR3 bases are TGCGCCAGCAGCTTGGCCGTCAGGGAGGAGACCCAGTACTTC. Looking up the rest from reference TRBV5-1 and TRBJ2-5 gives the full variable domain: KAGVTQTPRYLIKTRGQQVTLSCSPISGHRSVSWYQQTPGQGLQFLFEYFSETQRNKGNFPGRFSGRQFSNSRSEMNVSTLELGDSALYLCASSLAVREETQYFGPGTRLLVL.

This chain connects TRBV6-1 to TRBJ2-7; D gene unclear. V was clipped by 4 bases and J by 5 bases, with 12 bases between them. Looked up from germline, CDR1 is MNHNS and CDR2 is SASEGT. This CDR3 is built from 13 residues. DNA for the CDR3: TGTGCCAGCAGTGTATCGGCCTGGGACGAGCAGTACGTC. This encodes CASSVSAWDEQYV.

This clonotype was observed a handful of times. A much larger clonotype is one base distant, so this may be a read error. The chain links TRBV25-1 to TRBJ1-1; D is unclear. The CDR3 runs 11 residues. V lost 7 bases and J 1 base, leaving 4 bases between the germline ends. Germline V CDR1 and CDR2: MGHDK, SYGVNS. The CDR3 region is CASIGNTEAFF. The CDR3 nucleotides read TGTGCCAGCATTGGGAACACTGAAGCTTTCTTT.

This clonotype has a handful of counts. This rearrangement joins TRBV4-3 to TRBJ1-2, with a tentative D call TRBD1 (5 bases). CDR1 and CDR2 (germline): LGHNA, YSLEER. There are 14 residues in the CDR3. V was pared by 0 bases and J by 8 bases, with 13 bases between. In DNA, the CDR3 is TGCGCCAGCAGCCAAGACCCCGGGGCGGGGGGCTACACCTTC. Translated: CASSQDPGAGGYTF.

The DNA for the CDR3 is TGTGCCAGCAGACCTCCTCCGGGACAATTTGAACAAACAGAAGCTTTCTTT. Its protein product is CASRPPPGQFEQTEAFF. This chain connects TRBV6-5 to TRBJ1-1; weak D call: TRBD1 (6 bases). Trimming cost V 6 bases and J 8 bases, with 28 bases left between them. CDR1 is MNHEY, CDR2 SVGAGI, per germline. The length of the CDR3 is 17 residues.

This clonotype was found a few times. The chain combines TRBV9 with TRBJ1-2; 7 bases agree with TRBD1. This CDR3 contains 13 residues. Trimming at V came to 6 bases and at J to 4 bases, leaving 6 bases not matched to a gene. Germline CDR1 is SGDLS and CDR2 is YYNGEE. For the CDR3, the DNA is TGTGCCAGCAAACAGGGGACCGGCTATGGCTACACCTTC. Translating gives CASKQGTGYGYTF.

The chain recombines TRBV5-4 with TRBJ1-6, with D possibly being TRBD1 (5 bases). V dropped 3 bases and J dropped 11 bases, with 15 bases sitting between them. This CDR3 has 14 residues. Germline assignment: CDR1 SGHNT and CDR2 YYREEE (reference sequence). CDR3 DNA: TGTGCCAGCAGCTCCCAGGGAATGAGGACACCCCTCCACTTT. It translates to CASSSQGMRTPLHF.

The rearrangement uses TRBV5-1 and TRBJ1-2; D gene ambiguous. The CDR3 runs to 15 residues. V gave up 0 bases and J gave up 3 bases, with 12 bases separating them. Per the germline V gene, CDR1 is SGHRS and CDR2 is YFSETQ. The chain's CDR3 is CASSLGQARHYGYTF. In DNA, the CDR3 is TGCGCCAGCAGCTTGGGGCAAGCAAGGCACTATGGCTACACCTTC.

This clonotype was found many times. The rearrangement links TRBV28 to TRBJ2-7; possibly TRBD2 for D (7 bases). This CDR3 has 14 amino acids. V shed 7 bases and J shed 4 bases, with 17 bases lying between them. Germline CDR1 reads MDHEN; CDR2 reads SYDVKM. CDR3 nucleotide sequence: TGTGCCAGCACGATGGGAGGGACACCTTACGAGCAGTACGTC. Protein product: CASTMGGTPYEQYV.

J is TRBJ1-1 and V is TRBV2, with 8 bases aligning to TRBD1. The CDR3 consists of 13 residues. CDR1 and CDR2 from the germline V gene are SNHLY and FYNNEI. V lost 6 bases and J lost 4; bases outside the gene matches: 4. This CDR3 is CASRNRGTTEAFF. The DNA of the CDR3 is TGTGCCAGCAGAAACAGGGGGACCACTGAAGCTTTCTTT.

This clonotype showed up just a few times. The chain links TRBV20-1 to TRBJ1-1, with 9 bases that match TRBD1. V was pared by 1 base and J by 6 bases, with 15 bases of the junction left unmatched. Germline CDR1 DFQATT, CDR2 SNEGSKA (reference sequence). The CDR3 spans 17 residues. The CDR3 reads CSARAIEGQGRDSEAFF. The CDR3 bases are TGCAGTGCTAGAGCGATAGAGGGACAGGGCCGCGACTCTGAAGCTTTCTTT.

This clonotype was counted a few times. The chain has TRBV10-3 and TRBJ2-3; 9 positions agree with TRBD2. This CDR3 comprises 15 residues. Germline CDR1 and CDR2: ENHRY and SYGVKD. J lost 1 base, V lost 7 bases, and 6 bases had no gene match. The CDR3: CAIKASGVGTDTQYF. The CDR3 DNA reads as TGTGCCATCAAGGCTAGCGGGGTCGGCACAGATACGCAGTATTTT.

This clonotype appeared a few times. The rearrangement joins TRBV4-3 to TRBJ2-1, with a weak D call TRBD2 (7 bases). Germline assignment: CDR1 LGHNA and CDR2 YSLEER. CDR3 length: 17 amino acids. Trimming stripped 0 bases from V and 3 bases from J, with 15 bases between. The CDR3: CASSQDPGGLIYNEQFF. The DNA for the CDR3 is TGCGCCAGCAGCCAAGATCCCGGGGGGCTAATCTACAATGAGCAGTTCTTC.

In this sample, this clonotype turned up a few times. This chain links TRBV2 with TRBJ2-3, with TRBD2 matching over 10 bases. Germline CDR1 and CDR2: SNHLY and FYNNEI. V was pared by 2 bases and J by 6 bases, with 8 bases of the junction left unmatched. The CDR3 loop spans 16 amino acids. The CDR3 region is CASSEYSGGARDTQYF. The CDR3 DNA is TGTGCCAGCAGTGAATACAGCGGGGGGGCCAGGGATACGCAGTATTTT.